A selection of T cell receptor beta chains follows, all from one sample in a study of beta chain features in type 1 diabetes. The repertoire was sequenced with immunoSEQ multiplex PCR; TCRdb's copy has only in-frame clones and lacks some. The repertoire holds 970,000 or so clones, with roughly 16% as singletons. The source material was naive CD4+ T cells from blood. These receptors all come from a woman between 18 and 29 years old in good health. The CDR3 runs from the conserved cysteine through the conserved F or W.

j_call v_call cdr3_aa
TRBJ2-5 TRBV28 CASSLGRRTGQETQYF
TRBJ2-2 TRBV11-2 CASSLDRGTGELFF
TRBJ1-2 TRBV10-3 CATRTADFNYGYTF
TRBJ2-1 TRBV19 CASSSGAYNEQFF
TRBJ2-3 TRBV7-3 CASSSRTGSTDTQYF
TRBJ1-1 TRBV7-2 CASSLIAGSAFF
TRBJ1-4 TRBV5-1 CASSLPPPDEKLFF
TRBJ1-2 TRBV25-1 CASSPGGRTFDYGYTF
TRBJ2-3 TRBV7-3 CASSSSSGTDTQYF
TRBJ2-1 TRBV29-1 CSVVSAVAGGNEQFF
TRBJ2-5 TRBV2 CASSVGGNPQETQYF
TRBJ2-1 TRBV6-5 CASSGSVWDEQFF
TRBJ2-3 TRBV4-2 CASSQAGLAAITDTQYF
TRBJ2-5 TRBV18 CASSPATGGETQYF
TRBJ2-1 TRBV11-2 CASSRYNEQFF
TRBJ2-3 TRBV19 CASSPPGLALDTQYF
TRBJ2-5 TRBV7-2 CASSLNPSGVGETQYF
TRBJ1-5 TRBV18 CASSPTAGSNQPQHF
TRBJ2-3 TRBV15 CATSRDLTVGTDTQYF
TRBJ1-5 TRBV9 CASSVITRDKLSYQPQHF
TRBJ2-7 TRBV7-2 CASSLLGLAGVEQYF
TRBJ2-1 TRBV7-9 CASSYGPGGRNEQFF
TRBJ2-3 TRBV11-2 CASSLVSADTQYF
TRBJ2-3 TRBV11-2 CASSWPGLADSSTDTQYF
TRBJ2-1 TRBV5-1 CARVTSGRYYNEQFF
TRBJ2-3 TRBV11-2 CASSLWDSDTQYF
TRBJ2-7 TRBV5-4 CASSSGTSGGYEQYF
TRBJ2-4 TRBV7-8 CASSLWTENIQYF
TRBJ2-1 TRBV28 CASSLAGARFNEQFF
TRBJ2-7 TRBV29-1 CSVAPSGPRSYEQYF
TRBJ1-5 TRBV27 CASSPRGRTHQPQHF
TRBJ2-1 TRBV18 CASSSWARTSNEQFF
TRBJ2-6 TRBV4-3 CASSRDRDPPGANVLTF
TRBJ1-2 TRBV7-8 CASSLDRVVGYTF
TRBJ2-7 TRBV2 CASSAGSWNRGKWSGEQYF
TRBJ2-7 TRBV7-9 CASSLGGLLEQYF
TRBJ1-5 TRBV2 CASTGASKNQPQHF
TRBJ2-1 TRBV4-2 CASSQVSPSGRGYNEQFF
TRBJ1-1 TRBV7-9 CASRSGTGYMNTEAFF
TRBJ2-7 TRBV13 CASSQGQSDLYEQYF
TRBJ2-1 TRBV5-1 CASSAGFSSYNEQFF